The clone carrying this TCR beta chain was detected ten times or more. The antigen remains unidentified. The data were obtained in a study of T cells in Graves' hyperthyroidism and ophthalmopathy. On the study more broadly: Peripheral blood was collected at initial diagnosis, before any treatment. General study results and limits: The blood repertoire included most of the expanded thyroid clonotypes above 0.001.

The CDR3 has 14 amino acids. Deletions cut 3 bases from V and 1 base from J, with 9 bases between. Germline-derived CDR1 and CDR2 are SNHLY and FYNNEI. Authors of the study amplified TCR beta CDR3 regions from RNA transcripts. The TCR CDR3 first-round RT-PCR relied on the HTBI primer set. TCRdb itself ran the multiplex PCR reads through MiXCR, one entry per CDR3 protein. The repertoire has some 800,000 distinct CDR3 sequences, more than 30% of them found once; the top ten carry more than 7%. The receptor was isolated from a man aged 18 to 30 with Graves' hyperthyroidism. This sequence joins TRBV2 and TRBJ1-2; D may be TRBD1 (5 bases). Material for sequencing was blood. For the CDR3, the DNA is TGTGCCAGCAGTGAGTTCAGGGATAACTATGGCTACACCTTC. Amino acids: CASSEFRDNYGYTF.